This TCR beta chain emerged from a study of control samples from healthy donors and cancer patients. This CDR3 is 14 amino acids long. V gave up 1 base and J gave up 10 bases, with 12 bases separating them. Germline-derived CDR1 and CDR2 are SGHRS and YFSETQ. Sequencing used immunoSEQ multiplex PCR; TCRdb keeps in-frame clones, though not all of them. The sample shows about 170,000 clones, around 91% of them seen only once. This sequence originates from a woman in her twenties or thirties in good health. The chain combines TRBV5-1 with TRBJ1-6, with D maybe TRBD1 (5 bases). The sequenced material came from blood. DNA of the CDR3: TGCGCCAGCAGCTTGTCCGGGGGAGGGTCACCCCTCCACTTT. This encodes CASSLSGGGSPLHF.